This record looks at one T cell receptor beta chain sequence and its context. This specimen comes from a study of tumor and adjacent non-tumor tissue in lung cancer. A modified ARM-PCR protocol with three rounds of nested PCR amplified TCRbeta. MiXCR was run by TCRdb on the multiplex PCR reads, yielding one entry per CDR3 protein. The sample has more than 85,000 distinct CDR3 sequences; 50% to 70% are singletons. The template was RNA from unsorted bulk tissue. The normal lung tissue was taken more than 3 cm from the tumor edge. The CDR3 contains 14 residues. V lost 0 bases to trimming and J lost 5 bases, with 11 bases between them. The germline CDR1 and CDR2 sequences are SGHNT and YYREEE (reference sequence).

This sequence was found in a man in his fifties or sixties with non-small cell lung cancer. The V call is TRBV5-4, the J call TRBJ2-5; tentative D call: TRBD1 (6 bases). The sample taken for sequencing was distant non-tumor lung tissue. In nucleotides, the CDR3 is TGTGCCAGCAGCTTGGGGGACACCAGGGAGACCCAGTACTTC. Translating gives CASSLGDTRETQYF.